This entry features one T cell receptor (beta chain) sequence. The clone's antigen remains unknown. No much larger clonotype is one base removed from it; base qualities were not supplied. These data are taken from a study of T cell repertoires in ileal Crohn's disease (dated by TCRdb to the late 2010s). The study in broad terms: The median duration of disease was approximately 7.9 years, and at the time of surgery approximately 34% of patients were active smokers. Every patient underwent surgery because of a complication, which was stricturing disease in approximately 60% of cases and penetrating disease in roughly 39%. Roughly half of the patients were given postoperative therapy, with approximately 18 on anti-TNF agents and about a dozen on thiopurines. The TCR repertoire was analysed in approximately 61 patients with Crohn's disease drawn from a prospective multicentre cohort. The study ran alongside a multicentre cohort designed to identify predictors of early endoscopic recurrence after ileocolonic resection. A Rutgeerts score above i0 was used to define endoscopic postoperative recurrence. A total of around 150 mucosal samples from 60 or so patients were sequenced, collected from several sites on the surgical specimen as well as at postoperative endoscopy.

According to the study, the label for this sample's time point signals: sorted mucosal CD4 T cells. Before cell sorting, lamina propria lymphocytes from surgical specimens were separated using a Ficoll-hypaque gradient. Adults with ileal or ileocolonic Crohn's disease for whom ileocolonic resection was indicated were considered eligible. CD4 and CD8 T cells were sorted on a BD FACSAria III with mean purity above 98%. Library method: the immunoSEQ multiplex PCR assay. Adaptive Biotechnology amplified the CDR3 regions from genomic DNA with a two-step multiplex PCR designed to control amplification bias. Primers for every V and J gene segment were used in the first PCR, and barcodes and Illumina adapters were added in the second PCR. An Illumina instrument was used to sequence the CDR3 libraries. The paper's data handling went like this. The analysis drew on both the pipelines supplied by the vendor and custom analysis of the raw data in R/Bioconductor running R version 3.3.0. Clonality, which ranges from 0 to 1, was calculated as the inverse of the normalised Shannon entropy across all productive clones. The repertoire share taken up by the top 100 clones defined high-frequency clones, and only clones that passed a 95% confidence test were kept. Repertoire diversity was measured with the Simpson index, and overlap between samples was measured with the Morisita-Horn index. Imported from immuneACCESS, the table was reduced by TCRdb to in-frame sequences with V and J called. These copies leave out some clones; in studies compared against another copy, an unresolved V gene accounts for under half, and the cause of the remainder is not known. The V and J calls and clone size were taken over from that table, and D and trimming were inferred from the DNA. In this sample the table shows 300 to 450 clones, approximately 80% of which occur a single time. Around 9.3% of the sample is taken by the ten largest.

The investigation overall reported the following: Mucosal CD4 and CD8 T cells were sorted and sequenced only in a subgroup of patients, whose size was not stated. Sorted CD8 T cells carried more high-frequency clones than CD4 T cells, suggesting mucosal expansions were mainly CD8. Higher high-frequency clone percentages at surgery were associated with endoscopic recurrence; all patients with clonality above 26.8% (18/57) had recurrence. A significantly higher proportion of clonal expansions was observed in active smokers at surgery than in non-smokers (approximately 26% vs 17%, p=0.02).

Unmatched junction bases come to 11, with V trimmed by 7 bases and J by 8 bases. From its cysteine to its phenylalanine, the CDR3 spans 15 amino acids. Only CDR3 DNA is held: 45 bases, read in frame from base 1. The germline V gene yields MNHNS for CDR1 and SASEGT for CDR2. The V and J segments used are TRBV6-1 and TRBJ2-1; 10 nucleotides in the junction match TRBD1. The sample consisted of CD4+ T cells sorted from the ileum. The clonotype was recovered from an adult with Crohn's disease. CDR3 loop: CASKNTGQGVYEQFF. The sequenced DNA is TGTGCCAGCAAGAACACAGGACAGGGGGTATATGAGCAGTTCTTC.